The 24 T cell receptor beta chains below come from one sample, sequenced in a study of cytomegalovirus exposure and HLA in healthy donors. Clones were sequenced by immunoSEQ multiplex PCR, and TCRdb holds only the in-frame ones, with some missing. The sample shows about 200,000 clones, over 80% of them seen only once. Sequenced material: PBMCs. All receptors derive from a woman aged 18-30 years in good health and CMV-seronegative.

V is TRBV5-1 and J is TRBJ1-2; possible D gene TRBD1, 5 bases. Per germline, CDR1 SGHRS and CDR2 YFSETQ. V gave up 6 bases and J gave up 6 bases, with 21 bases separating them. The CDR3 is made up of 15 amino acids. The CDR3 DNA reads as TGCGCCAGCACGAAGACAGCTACAACCACAGATGGCTACACCTTC. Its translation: CASTKTATTTDGYTF.

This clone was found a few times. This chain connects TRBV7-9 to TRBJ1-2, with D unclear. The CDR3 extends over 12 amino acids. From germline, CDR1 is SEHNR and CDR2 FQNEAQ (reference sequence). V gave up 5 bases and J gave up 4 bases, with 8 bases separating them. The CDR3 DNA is TGTGCCAGCAGCACCTTATTCTATGGCTACACCTTC. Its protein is CASSTLFYGYTF.

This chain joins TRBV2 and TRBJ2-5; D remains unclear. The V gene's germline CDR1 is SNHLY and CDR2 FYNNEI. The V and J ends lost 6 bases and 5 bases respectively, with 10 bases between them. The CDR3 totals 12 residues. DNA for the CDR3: TGTGCCAGCAGCTCCGTTAGGGAGACCCAGTACTTC. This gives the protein CASSSVRETQYF.

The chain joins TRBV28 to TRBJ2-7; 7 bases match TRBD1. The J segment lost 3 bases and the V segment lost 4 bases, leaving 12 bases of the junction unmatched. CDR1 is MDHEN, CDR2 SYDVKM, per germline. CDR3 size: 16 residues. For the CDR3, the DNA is TGTGCCAGCAGTTCCCTCCGACAGGGTCCCTTCTACGAGCAGTACTTC. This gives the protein CASSSLRQGPFYEQYF.

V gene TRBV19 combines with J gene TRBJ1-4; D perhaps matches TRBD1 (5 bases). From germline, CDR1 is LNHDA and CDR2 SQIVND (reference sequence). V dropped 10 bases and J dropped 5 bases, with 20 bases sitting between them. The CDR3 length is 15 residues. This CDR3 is CATSSSGTGNEKLFF. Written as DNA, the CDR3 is TGTGCCACCTCATCTTCCGGGACCGGAAATGAAAAACTGTTTTTT.

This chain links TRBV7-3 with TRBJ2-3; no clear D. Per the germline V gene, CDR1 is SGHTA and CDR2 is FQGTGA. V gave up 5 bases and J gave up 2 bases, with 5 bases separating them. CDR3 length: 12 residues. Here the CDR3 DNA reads TGTGCCAGCAGCCCAGACACAGATACGCAGTATTTT. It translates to CASSPDTDTQYF.

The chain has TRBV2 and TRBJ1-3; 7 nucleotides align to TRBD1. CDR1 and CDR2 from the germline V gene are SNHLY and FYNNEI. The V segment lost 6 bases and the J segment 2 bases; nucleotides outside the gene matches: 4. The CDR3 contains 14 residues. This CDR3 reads CASRRGPTGNTIYF. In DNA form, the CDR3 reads TGTGCCAGCAGGAGGGGGCCCACTGGAAACACCATATATTTT.

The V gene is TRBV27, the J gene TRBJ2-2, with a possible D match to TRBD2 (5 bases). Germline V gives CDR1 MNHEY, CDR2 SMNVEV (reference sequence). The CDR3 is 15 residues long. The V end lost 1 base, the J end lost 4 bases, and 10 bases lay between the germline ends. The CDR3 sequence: CASSLLRAPTGELFF. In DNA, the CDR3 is TGTGCCAGCAGTTTATTGCGGGCCCCCACCGGGGAGCTGTTTTTT.

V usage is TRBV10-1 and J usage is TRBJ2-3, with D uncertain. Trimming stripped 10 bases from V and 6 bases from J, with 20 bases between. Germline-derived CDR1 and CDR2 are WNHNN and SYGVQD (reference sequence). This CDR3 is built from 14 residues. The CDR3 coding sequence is TGCGCCACCGGTGAGGACCAATTTGGGGATACGCAGTATTTT. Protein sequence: CATGEDQFGDTQYF.

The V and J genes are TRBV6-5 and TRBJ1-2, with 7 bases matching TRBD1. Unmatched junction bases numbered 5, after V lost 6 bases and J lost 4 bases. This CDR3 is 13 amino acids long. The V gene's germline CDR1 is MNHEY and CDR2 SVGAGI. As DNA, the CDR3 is TGTGCCAGCAGCTTTGGACAGGTCTATGGCTACACCTTC. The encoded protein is CASSFGQVYGYTF.

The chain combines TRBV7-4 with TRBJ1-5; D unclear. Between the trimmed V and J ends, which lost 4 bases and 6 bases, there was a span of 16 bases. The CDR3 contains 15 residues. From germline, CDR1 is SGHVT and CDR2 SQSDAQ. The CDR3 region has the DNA TGTGCCAGCAGCTATTCGTATTGTATTTGTCAGCCCCAGCATTTT. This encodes CASSYSYCICQPQHF.

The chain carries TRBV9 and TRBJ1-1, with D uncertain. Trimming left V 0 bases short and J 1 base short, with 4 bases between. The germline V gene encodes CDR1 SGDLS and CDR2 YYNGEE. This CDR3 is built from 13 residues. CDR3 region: CASSVDSNTEAFF. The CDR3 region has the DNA TGTGCCAGCAGCGTAGACTCGAACACTGAAGCTTTCTTT.

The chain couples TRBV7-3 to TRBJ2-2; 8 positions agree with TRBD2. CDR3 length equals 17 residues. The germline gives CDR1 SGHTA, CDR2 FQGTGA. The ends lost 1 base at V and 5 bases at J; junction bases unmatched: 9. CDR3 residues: CASSLRAAGVVTGELFF. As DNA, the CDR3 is TGTGCCAGCAGCTTAAGGGCAGCGGGAGTCGTGACCGGGGAGCTGTTTTTT.

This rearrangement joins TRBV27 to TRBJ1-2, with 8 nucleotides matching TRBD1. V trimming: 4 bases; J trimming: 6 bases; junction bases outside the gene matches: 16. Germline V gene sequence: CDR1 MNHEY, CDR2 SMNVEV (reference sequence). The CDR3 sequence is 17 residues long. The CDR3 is CASSSDLFRTGINGYTF. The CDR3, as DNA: TGTGCCAGCAGTTCCGACCTCTTCCGGACAGGGATCAATGGCTACACCTTC.

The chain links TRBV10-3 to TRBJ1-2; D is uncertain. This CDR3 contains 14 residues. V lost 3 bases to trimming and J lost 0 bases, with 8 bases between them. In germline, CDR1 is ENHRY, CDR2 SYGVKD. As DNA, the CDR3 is TGTGCCATCAGTGAAGGGCAGGCTAACTATGGCTACACCTTC. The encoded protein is CAISEGQANYGYTF.

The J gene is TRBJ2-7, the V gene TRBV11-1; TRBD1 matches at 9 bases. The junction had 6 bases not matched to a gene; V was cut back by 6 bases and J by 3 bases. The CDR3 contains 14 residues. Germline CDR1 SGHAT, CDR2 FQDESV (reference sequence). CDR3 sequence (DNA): TGTGCCAGCAGGGGAGCGGGACAGGGCTACGAGCAGTACTTC. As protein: CASRGAGQGYEQYF.

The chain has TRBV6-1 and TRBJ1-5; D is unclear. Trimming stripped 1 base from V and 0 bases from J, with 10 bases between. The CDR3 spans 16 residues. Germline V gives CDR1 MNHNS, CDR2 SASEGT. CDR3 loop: CASSEVAGLSNQPQHF. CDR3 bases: TGTGCCAGCAGTGAAGTGGCCGGACTTAGCAATCAGCCCCAGCATTTT.

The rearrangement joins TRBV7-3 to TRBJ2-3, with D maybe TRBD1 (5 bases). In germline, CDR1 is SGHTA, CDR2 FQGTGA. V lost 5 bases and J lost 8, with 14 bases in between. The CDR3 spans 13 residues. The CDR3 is CASSPGSRATQYF. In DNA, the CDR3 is TGTGCCAGCAGCCCGGGCAGCAGGGCTACGCAGTATTTT. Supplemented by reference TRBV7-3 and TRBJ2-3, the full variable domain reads GAGVSQTPSNKVTEKGKYVELRCDPISGHTALYWYRQSLGQGPEFLIYFQGTGAADDSGLPNDRFFAVRPEGSVSTLKIQRTERGDSAVYLCASSPGSRATQYFGPGTRLTVL.

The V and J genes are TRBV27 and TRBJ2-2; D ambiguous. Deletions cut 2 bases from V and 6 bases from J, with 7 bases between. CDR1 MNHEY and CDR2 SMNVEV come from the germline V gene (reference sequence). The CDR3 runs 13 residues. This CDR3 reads CASSLVVAGELFF. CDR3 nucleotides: TGTGCCAGCAGTTTAGTGGTAGCCGGGGAGCTGTTTTTT.

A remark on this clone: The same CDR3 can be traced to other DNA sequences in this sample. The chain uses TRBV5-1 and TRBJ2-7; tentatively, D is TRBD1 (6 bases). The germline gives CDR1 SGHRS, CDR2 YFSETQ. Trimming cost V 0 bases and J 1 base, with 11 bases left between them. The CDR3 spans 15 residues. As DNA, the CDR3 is TGCGCCAGCAGCTTGGTACCAGGGGCGTCCTACGAGCAGTACTTC. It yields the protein CASSLVPGASYEQYF.

CDR3 DNA sequence: TGTGCCAGCAGCTTAGTACAGGGAGGCACTGAAGCTTTCTTT. It yields the protein CASSLVQGGTEAFF. The genes are TRBV7-9 and TRBJ1-1; D is perhaps TRBD1 (6 bases). CDR3 size: 14 residues. Germline V CDR1 and CDR2: SEHNR, FQNEAQ (reference sequence). Trimming shortened V by 1 base and J by 4 bases, and 10 bases separated the two germline ends.

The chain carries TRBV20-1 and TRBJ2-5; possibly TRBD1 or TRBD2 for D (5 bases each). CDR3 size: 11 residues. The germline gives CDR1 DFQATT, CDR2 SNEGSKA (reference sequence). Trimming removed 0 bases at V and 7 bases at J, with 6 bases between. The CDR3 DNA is TGCAGTGCTAGAGATGGGGGGACCCAGTACTTC. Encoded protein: CSARDGGTQYF.

CDR3 residues: CASIGNGYTGELFF. The CDR3 DNA reads as TGTGCCAGCATCGGTAACGGGTACACCGGGGAGCTGTTTTTT. The rearrangement uses TRBV2 and TRBJ2-2; D gene unclear. Per germline, CDR1 SNHLY and CDR2 FYNNEI. This CDR3 has 14 residues. With 7 bases removed from V and 3 bases from J, the gap between germline ends came to 12 bases.

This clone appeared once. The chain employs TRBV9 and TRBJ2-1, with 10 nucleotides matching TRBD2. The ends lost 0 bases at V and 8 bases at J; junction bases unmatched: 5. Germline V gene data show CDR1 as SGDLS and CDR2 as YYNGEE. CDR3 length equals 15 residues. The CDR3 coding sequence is TGTGCCAGCAGCGTAGAGGTAGCGGGGGGCGATGAGCAGTTCTTC. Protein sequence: CASSVEVAGGDEQFF.